Here is one T cell receptor beta chain with its context. Its specificity is unknown. This sample was included in a study of cytomegalovirus exposure and HLA in healthy donors. Findings of the study overall: In an earlier analysis, in several hundred donors, most V segments appeared productive either ~87% or ~30% of the time. Testing in vitro showed three CMV-associated chains specific for CMV antigens.

Use of 60 Vbeta and 13 Jbeta primers characterized the PCR. Authors' analysis steps: In a later analysis, the count reached 74 million or so unique TCR beta chains, with 10 million to 14 million shared. Using immunoSEQ multiplex PCR, the repertoire was profiled, and TCRdb retains in-frame clones only, with some absent. The V and J calls and the clone size are those of that table, but D and trimming were determined from the DNA. This table holds about 190,000 clones, around 82% found once. Trimming removed 3 bases from V and 3 bases from J, with 17 bases in between. Germline CDR1 is MNHNS and CDR2 is SASEGT. This CDR3 contains 16 residues.

The rearrangement links TRBV6-1 to TRBJ2-5; D perhaps matches TRBD2 (5 bases). The sequencing input was PBMCs. The receptor was derived from a boy aged 5-17 years in good health and CMV-seronegative. CDR3 in DNA: TGTGCCAGCAGTGATGTCCGGGCGGGTTTAGAAGAGACCCAGTACTTC. Encoded protein: CASSDVRAGLEETQYF.